What follows are 30 T cell receptor beta chains derived from one specimen sequenced in a study of blood T cell repertoires in COVID-19. Sequenced by immunoSEQ multiplex PCR; TCRdb stores in-frame clones only, minus some. This table has 200,000 to 250,000 clones, 85% to 90% appearing once. Specimen: peripheral blood. All receptors derive from a woman between 65 and 79 years old with active or convalescent COVID-19.

J is TRBJ2-5 and V is TRBV2, with a weak D call TRBD2 (6 bases). Looked up from germline, CDR1 is SNHLY and CDR2 is FYNNEI. The CDR3 has 15 amino acids. Trimming took off 8 bases at V and 0 bases at J, with 16 bases between the two ends. The CDR3 region has the DNA TGTGCCAGCCCCCGCGGAGGCGGGGACCAAGAGACCCAGTACTTC. Amino acids: CASPRGGGDQETQYF.

The chain combines TRBV6-5 with TRBJ2-2; maybe TRBD1 (6 bases). CDR3 length: 15 residues. Germline-derived CDR1 and CDR2 are MNHEY and SVGAGI. Trimming removed 5 bases at V and 5 bases at J, with 15 bases between. The CDR3 sequence is CASSNRDLVTGELFF. For the CDR3, the DNA is TGTGCCAGCAGTAACAGGGACCTAGTTACCGGGGAGCTGTTTTTT.

This sequence joins TRBV9 and TRBJ1-1, with TRBD1 matching 9 bases. The CDR3 runs to 15 residues. Germline-derived CDR1 and CDR2 are SGDLS and YYNGEE. The V gene end was trimmed by 0 bases and the J gene end by 5 bases; junction bases not matched to a gene: 5. This CDR3 reads CASSVGDRVKTEAFF. The CDR3 DNA reads as TGTGCCAGCAGCGTAGGGGACAGGGTAAAGACTGAAGCTTTCTTT.

This chain uses TRBV10-3 with TRBJ1-1; tentatively, D is TRBD1 (5 bases). V gave up 0 bases and J gave up 11 bases, with 7 bases separating them. Germline CDR1 and CDR2: ENHRY and SYGVKD. This CDR3 is built from 11 residues. Here the CDR3 reads CAISESRQAFF. The CDR3 DNA reads as TGTGCCATCAGTGAGTCCCGACAGGCTTTCTTT.

The chain is built from TRBV6-2 or TRBV6-3 and TRBJ2-5; maybe TRBD1 (5 bases). The CDR3 runs to 15 residues. The germline V gene has CDR1 MNHEY and CDR2 SVGEGT. The V end lost 3 bases, the J end lost 1 base, and 12 bases lay between the germline ends. CDR3 sequence reads: CASSYRSGPQETQYF. CDR3 DNA: TGTGCCAGCAGTTATAGATCAGGGCCCCAAGAGACCCAGTACTTC.

The genes are TRBV19 and TRBJ2-5; 11 nucleotides line up with TRBD2. The CDR3 has 18 amino acids. Germline CDR1 reads LNHDA; CDR2 reads SQIVND (reference sequence). Trimming took 5 bases from V and 1 from J; bases not matched to a gene: 12. In nucleotides, the CDR3 is TGTGCCAGTAGTTCGTTTAGCGGGGGGGCCTTCCTCCAAGAGACCCAGTACTTC. It translates to CASSSFSGGAFLQETQYF. The full variable domain, in which reference TRBV19 and TRBJ2-5 provide the parts outside the CDR3, is DGGITQSPKYLFRKEGQNVTLSCEQNLNHDAMYWYRQDPGQGLRLIYYSQIVNDFQKGDIAEGYSVSREKKESFPLTVTSAQKNPTAFYLCASSSFSGGAFLQETQYFGPGTRLLVL.

The rearrangement uses TRBV3-1 (or the pseudogene TRBV3-2) and TRBJ2-3; 11 bases fit TRBD2. The germline V gene has CDR1 LGHDT and CDR2 YNNKEL (reference sequence). With V trimmed by 7 bases and J by 6 bases, 6 bases remained unmatched. The CDR3 is 14 residues long. Here the CDR3 reads CASTWGLAEDTQYF. In nucleotides, the CDR3 is TGTGCCAGCACCTGGGGACTAGCGGAGGATACGCAGTATTTT.

V is TRBV7-2 and J is TRBJ2-5, with D maybe TRBD2 (5 bases). The germline V gene encodes CDR1 SGHTA and CDR2 FQGNSA. Between the trimmed V and J ends, which lost 4 bases and 5 bases, there was a span of 11 bases. This CDR3 region has 13 residues. The CDR3 DNA is TGTGCCAGCAGCTCCGGGATGAAGGAGACCCAGTACTTC. It yields the protein CASSSGMKETQYF.

The CDR3 bases are TGTGCCAGCAGTGAATATGGGGGGGCCTACAATGAGCAGTTCTTC. Translation: CASSEYGGAYNEQFF. The V and J genes are TRBV25-1 and TRBJ2-1; TRBD2 matches 7 bases. The V and J ends lost 0 bases and 2 bases, in that order; junction bases with no gene match: 1. CDR1 and CDR2 from the germline V gene are MGHDK and SYGVNS. This CDR3 has 15 amino acids.

This CDR3 is CASSQDRVWQETQYF. As DNA, the CDR3 is TGTGCCAGCAGCCAAGACAGGGTTTGGCAGGAGACCCAGTACTTC. The chain combines TRBV5-8 with TRBJ2-5; 7 nucleotides match TRBD1. The CDR3 contains 15 residues. Germline-derived CDR1 and CDR2 are SGHTS and YDEGEE. With V trimmed by 4 bases and J by 5 bases, 11 bases remained unmatched. The full variable domain, its missing parts supplied by reference TRBV5-8 and TRBJ2-5, is EAGVTQSPTHLIKTRGQQATLRCSPISGHTSVYWYQQALGLGLQFLLWYDEGEERNRGNFPPRFSGRQFPNYSSELNVNALELEDSALYLCASSQDRVWQETQYFGPGTRLLVL.

This clone was counted a single time. V is TRBV19 and J is TRBJ2-6, with D possibly matching TRBD1 (5 bases). CDR3 length equals 15 residues. Germline V gene sequence: CDR1 LNHDA, CDR2 SQIVND (reference sequence). Trimming took off 10 bases at V and 1 base at J, with 14 bases between the two ends. For the CDR3, the DNA is TGTGCCACCACAGACTCAGGGTCTGGGGCCAACGTCCTGACTTTC. Amino acids: CATTDSGSGANVLTF.

V gene TRBV6-2 or TRBV6-3 combines with J gene TRBJ2-3, with TRBD2 identical over 7 bases. In germline, CDR1 is MNHEY, CDR2 SVGEGT. The CDR3 has 13 amino acids. Trimming at V came to 2 bases and at J to 7 bases, leaving 3 bases not matched to a gene. In nucleotides, the CDR3 is TGTGCCAGCAGTTACCCAGCGGGGTATACGCAGTATTTT. Encoded protein: CASSYPAGYTQYF.

The rearrangement joins TRBV11-3 to TRBJ1-4; no firm D call. V lost 3 bases and J 4 bases, leaving 6 bases between the germline ends. CDR3 size: 13 residues. Germline CDR1 is SGHNT and CDR2 is YENEEA. The CDR3 DNA is TGTGCCAGCAGCTTTCGGTTTAATGAAAAACTGTTTTTT. This encodes CASSFRFNEKLFF.

The DNA for the CDR3 is TGCGCCAGCAGCCCGCCCTACCAAGAGCAGTTCTTC. It encodes CASSPPYQEQFF. The chain couples TRBV5-1 to TRBJ2-1; D call uncertain. Germline assignment: CDR1 SGHRS and CDR2 YFSETQ. The CDR3 sequence is 12 residues long. Trimming removed 4 bases from V and 10 bases from J, with 12 bases in between.

J is TRBJ2-1 and V is TRBV19; 11 bases agree with TRBD1. There are 16 residues in the CDR3. With 4 bases clipped from V and 7 bases from J, the junction kept 9 bases outside the gene matches. Germline V gene data show CDR1 as LNHDA and CDR2 as SQIVND (reference sequence). The CDR3 protein is CASSKGNRDRGNEQFF. The CDR3 region has the DNA TGTGCCAGTAGTAAGGGTAACCGGGACAGGGGGAATGAGCAGTTCTTC. The full variable domain, rest sourced from reference TRBV19 and TRBJ2-1, is DGGITQSPKYLFRKEGQNVTLSCEQNLNHDAMYWYRQDPGQGLRLIYYSQIVNDFQKGDIAEGYSVSREKKESFPLTVTSAQKNPTAFYLCASSKGNRDRGNEQFFGPGTRLTVL.

In DNA form, the CDR3 reads TGCAGCGCCCGCGGGATGACGAACACTGAAGCTTTCTTT. Translating it yields CSARGMTNTEAFF. The rearrangement uses TRBV29-1 and TRBJ1-1; D gene ambiguous. Trimming took off 7 bases at V and 1 base at J, with 13 bases between the two ends. The germline V gene encodes CDR1 SQVTM and CDR2 ANQGSEA. The CDR3 runs 13 residues.

V is TRBV27 and J is TRBJ2-3; TRBD2 aligns across 8 bases. Germline trimming cut 5 bases from V and 1 base from J; bases unmatched to any gene: 11. The CDR3 runs to 17 residues. Germline CDR1 MNHEY, CDR2 SMNVEV (reference sequence). Here the CDR3 reads CASSASGRWGGTDTQYF. The CDR3 DNA reads as TGTGCCAGCAGTGCTAGCGGGCGGTGGGGGGGCACAGATACGCAGTATTTT.

This clone was picked up one time. The chain employs TRBV24-1 and TRBJ2-1; no clear D. V shed 5 bases and J shed 5 bases, with 9 bases lying between them. This CDR3 spans 13 amino acids. The germline gives CDR1 KGHDR, CDR2 SFDVKD. In nucleotides, the CDR3 is TGTGCCACCAGTGTAGCTTCCCACAATGAGCAGTTCTTC. Translating it yields CATSVASHNEQFF.

V is TRBV2 and J is TRBJ1-4; the match to TRBD1 covers 8 bases. The J segment lost 7 bases and the V segment lost 2 bases, leaving 6 bases of the junction unmatched. The germline CDR1 and CDR2 sequences are SNHLY and FYNNEI. This CDR3 has 15 residues. Written as DNA, the CDR3 is TGTGCCAGCAGTGAACCAACAGGGGGAACTGAAAAACTGTTTTTT. As protein: CASSEPTGGTEKLFF.

CDR3 residues: CASSPFWRGPNLNTEAFF. The CDR3 nucleotides are TGTGCCAGCAGCCCCTTCTGGAGGGGGCCCAATTTGAACACTGAAGCTTTCTTT. V gene TRBV7-2 combines with J gene TRBJ1-1; 7 bases align to TRBD1. The CDR3 has 18 amino acids. V lost 5 bases, J lost 0 bases, and 15 bases stayed unmatched. Germline V gives CDR1 SGHTA, CDR2 FQGNSA.

The chain is built from TRBV5-1 and TRBJ2-1; 8 bases are a match to TRBD1. Germline V gives CDR1 SGHRS, CDR2 YFSETQ. Trimming took 3 bases from V and 15 from J; bases not matched to a gene: 8. The CDR3 extends over 12 amino acids. The CDR3 DNA follows: TGCGCCAGCAGCTCCCAGGACAGGGTGGGGTTCTTC. Protein: CASSSQDRVGFF.

The genes are TRBV6-2 or TRBV6-3 and TRBJ1-5; possible D gene TRBD1, 6 bases. Trimming took off 1 base at V and 5 bases at J, with 9 bases between the two ends. Germline V lookup: CDR1 MNHEY, CDR2 SVGEGT. The CDR3 spans 14 residues. The CDR3 DNA reads TGTGCCAGCAGTTACTGGACAGAGCATCAGCCCCAGCATTTT. It yields the protein CASSYWTEHQPQHF.

The chain has TRBV7-8 and TRBJ1-4; a possible D gene is TRBD1 (5 bases). The CDR3 covers 13 residues. The germline CDR1 and CDR2 sequences are SGHVS and FQNEAQ. The V gene lost 4 bases and the J gene lost 8 bases, with 11 bases spanning the gap. The CDR3 sequence is CASSSGLREKLFF. As DNA, the CDR3 is TGTGCCAGCAGCTCGGGACTCAGAGAAAAACTGTTTTTT.

This chain links TRBV5-6 with TRBJ2-3; 8 bases are shared with TRBD1. In germline, CDR1 is SGHDT, CDR2 YYEEEE. The CDR3 sequence is 13 residues long. The junction had 2 bases not matched to a gene; V was cut back by 4 bases and J by 4 bases. This CDR3 reads CASSATGADTQYF. In DNA form, the CDR3 reads TGTGCCAGCAGCGCGACAGGGGCAGATACGCAGTATTTT.

The chain recombines TRBV9 with TRBJ2-7, with 8 bases matching TRBD1. Germline values: CDR1 SGDLS, CDR2 YYNGEE. This CDR3 comprises 13 residues. J lost 6 bases, V lost 4 bases, and 6 bases had no gene match. The CDR3 spells CASSMRQGTEQYF. In DNA, the CDR3 is TGTGCCAGCAGCATGAGACAGGGGACCGAGCAGTACTTC.

The chain combines TRBV9 with TRBJ2-1; 9 positions match TRBD2. CDR1 and CDR2 (germline): SGDLS, YYNGEE. The length of the CDR3 is 18 residues. Trimming took 0 bases from V and 6 from J; bases not matched to a gene: 13. In nucleotides, the CDR3 is TGTGCCAGCAGCGTAGTACCCGAGCCGGGACTAGCTTTCAATGAGCAGTTCTTC. Its translation: CASSVVPEPGLAFNEQFF.

The chain links TRBV2 to TRBJ2-3, with D unclear. This CDR3 has 13 amino acids. CDR1 and CDR2 from the germline V gene are SNHLY and FYNNEI. The V gene lost 6 bases and the J gene lost 6 bases, with 13 bases spanning the gap. CDR3 protein: CASSERFWDTQYF. CDR3 coding DNA: TGTGCCAGCAGCGAGAGGTTTTGGGATACGCAGTATTTT.

The gene calls are TRBV7-9 and TRBJ2-2, with 7 bases identical to TRBD2. The germline gives CDR1 SEHNR, CDR2 FQNEAQ (reference sequence). With V trimmed by 5 bases and J by 5 bases, 8 bases remained unmatched. The CDR3 has 15 residues. The CDR3 nucleotides are TGTGCCAGCAGCCCCATGGGGGGGAGGACCGGGGAGCTGTTTTTT. Amino acids: CASSPMGGRTGELFF.

The V gene is TRBV7-9, the J gene TRBJ2-1; TRBD1 matches 9 bases. J gave up 0 bases and V 5 bases, and 5 bases lay outside the gene matches. This CDR3 has 16 residues. Looked up from germline, CDR1 is SEHNR and CDR2 is FQNEAQ (reference sequence). This CDR3 is CASSQQGASSYNEQFF. CDR3 DNA: TGTGCCAGCAGCCAACAGGGGGCCAGCTCCTACAATGAGCAGTTCTTC.

This clone has just one count. The chain joins TRBV7-9 to TRBJ1-5, with 7 nucleotides matching TRBD1. V dropped 5 bases and J dropped 3; count of bases not matched to a gene: 10. In germline, CDR1 is SEHNR, CDR2 FQNEAQ (reference sequence). The CDR3 covers 16 residues. CDR3 in amino acids: CASSQGGGEFNQPQHF. CDR3 coding DNA: TGTGCCAGCAGCCAGGGGGGCGGAGAGTTCAATCAGCCCCAGCATTTT. Full variable domain (remainder filled in from reference TRBV7-9 and TRBJ1-5): DTGVSQNPRHKITKRGQNVTFRCDPISEHNRLYWYRQTLGQGPEFLTYFQNEAQLEKSRLLSDRFSAERPKGSFSTLEIQRTEQGDSAMYLCASSQGGGEFNQPQHFGDGTRLSIL.